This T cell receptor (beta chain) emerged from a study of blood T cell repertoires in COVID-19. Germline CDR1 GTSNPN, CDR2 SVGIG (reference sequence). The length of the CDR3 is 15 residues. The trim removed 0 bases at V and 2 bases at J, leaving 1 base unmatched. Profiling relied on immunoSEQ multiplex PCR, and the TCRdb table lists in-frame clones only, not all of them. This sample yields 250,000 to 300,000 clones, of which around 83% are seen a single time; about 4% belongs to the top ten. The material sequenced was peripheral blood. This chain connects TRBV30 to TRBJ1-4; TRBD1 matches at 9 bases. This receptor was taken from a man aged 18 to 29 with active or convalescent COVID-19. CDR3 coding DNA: TGTGCCTGGAGTGTAGGGACAGGGACTAATGAAAAACTGTTTTTT. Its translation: CAWSVGTGTNEKLFF.